Below, one TCR beta chain is given with its context. Germline loops: CDR1 SEHNR, CDR2 FQNEAQ (reference sequence). The germline V and J ends were trimmed by 2 bases and 10 bases, with 14 bases remaining between them. This CDR3 spans 13 amino acids. These data originate in a study of blood T cell repertoires in COVID-19. Turning to the study itself: COVID-19 samples collected from the United States, Italy and Spain covered acute and convalescent phases. Sample material is recorded as cDNA or gDNA derived from T cells, B-cell-depleted T cells, or PBMCs.

In the original workflow: Reference gene primer amplification gave estimated nucleated cell counts. Method: immunoSEQ multiplex PCR; TCRdb's copy keeps in-frame clones and lacks some. Clone size and V and J calls were adopted from that table, with D and trimming inferred from the DNA. This table has about 250,000 clones, around 81% appearing once. Sequenced: peripheral blood. The clonotype was recovered from a woman aged 60-70 years with active or convalescent COVID-19. The V call is TRBV7-9, the J call TRBJ1-2, with D possibly being TRBD1 (5 bases). CDR3 region: CASSLTTVVDYTF. The CDR3 nucleotides are TGTGCCAGCAGCTTAACGACAGTGGTCGACTACACCTTC.